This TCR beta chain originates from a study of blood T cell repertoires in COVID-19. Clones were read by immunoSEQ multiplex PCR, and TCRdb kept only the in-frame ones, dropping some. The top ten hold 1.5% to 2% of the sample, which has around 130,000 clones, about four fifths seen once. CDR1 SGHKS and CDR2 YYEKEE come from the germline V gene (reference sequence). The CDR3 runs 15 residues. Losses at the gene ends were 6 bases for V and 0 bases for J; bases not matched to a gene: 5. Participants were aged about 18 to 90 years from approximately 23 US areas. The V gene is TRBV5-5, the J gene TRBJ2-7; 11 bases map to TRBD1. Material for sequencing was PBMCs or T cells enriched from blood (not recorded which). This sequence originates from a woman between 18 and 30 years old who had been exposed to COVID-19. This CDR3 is CASNLGQGGSYEQYF. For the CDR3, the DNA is TGTGCCAGCAACCTGGGACAGGGGGGCTCCTACGAGCAGTACTTC.